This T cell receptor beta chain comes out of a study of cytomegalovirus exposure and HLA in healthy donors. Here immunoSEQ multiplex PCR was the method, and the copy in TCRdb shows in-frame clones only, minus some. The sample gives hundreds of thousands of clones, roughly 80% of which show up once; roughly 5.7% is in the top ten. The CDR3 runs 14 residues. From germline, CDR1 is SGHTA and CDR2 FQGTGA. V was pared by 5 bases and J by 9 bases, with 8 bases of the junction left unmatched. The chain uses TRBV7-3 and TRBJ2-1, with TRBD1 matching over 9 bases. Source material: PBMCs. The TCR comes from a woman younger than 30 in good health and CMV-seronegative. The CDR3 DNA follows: TGTGCCAGCAGCCGCGGGACAGGGATGCCTGAGCAGTTCTTC. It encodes CASSRGTGMPEQFF. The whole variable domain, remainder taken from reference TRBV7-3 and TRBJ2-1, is GAGVSQTPSNKVTEKGKYVELRCDPISGHTALYWYRQSLGQGPEFLIYFQGTGAADDSGLPNDRFFAVRPEGSVSTLKIQRTERGDSAVYLCASSRGTGMPEQFFGPGTRLTVL.